One sample yielded the 25 T cell receptor beta chains listed below, sequenced in a study of T cells in Graves' hyperthyroidism and ophthalmopathy. Amplification of TCR beta CDR3 regions used RNA as the template. A set of HTBI primers served as the primers for a first-round RT-PCR of the TCR CDR3. Each CDR3 protein gets one entry after TCRdb re-called the multiplex PCR reads with MiXCR. Of about 300,000 distinct CDR3 sequences in the sample, less than 30% were seen once. The sample consisted of blood. The receptors here all came from a man aged 35 to 55 with Graves' hyperthyroidism that later progressed to Graves' ophthalmopathy.

V and J are TRBV6-2 or TRBV6-3 and TRBJ1-2; D not certain. Trimming pared 8 bases from V and 0 bases from J, leaving 16 bases between. This CDR3 spans 15 amino acids. Germline assignment: CDR1 MNHEY and CDR2 SVGEGT. CDR3 in DNA: TGTGCCAGCCAGGACCTTTATTCAGCTAACTATGGCTACACCTTC. It codes for CASQDLYSANYGYTF.

This clonotype was counted at least ten times. This chain links TRBV7-9 with TRBJ2-6; D remains unclear. Germline loops: CDR1 SEHNR, CDR2 FQNEAQ (reference sequence). V dropped 6 bases and J dropped 2 bases, with 8 bases sitting between them. This CDR3 is 14 amino acids long. The CDR3, as DNA: TGTGCCAGCAGACCTGATACTGGGGCCAACGTCCTGACTTTC. Residues: CASRPDTGANVLTF.

This clonotype was seen ten or more times. The V call is TRBV30, the J call TRBJ1-6; 7 bases fit TRBD1. The CDR3 spans 14 residues. Germline V CDR1 and CDR2: GTSNPN, SVGIG (reference sequence). V shed 0 bases and J 7 bases; nucleotides not matched to a gene: 3. CDR3 in amino acids: CAWSVRRGNSPLHF. The CDR3 bases are TGTGCCTGGAGTGTACGCAGGGGGAATTCACCCCTCCACTTT.

This clonotype was recorded at least ten times. The chain recombines TRBV29-1 with TRBJ1-2; the match to TRBD1 covers 8 bases. The V and J ends lost 6 bases and 2 bases, in that order; junction bases with no gene match: 2. The CDR3 has 12 residues. Germline V CDR1 and CDR2: SQVTM, ANQGSEA. DNA of the CDR3: TGCAGCGTGGGGGACAGGAACTATGGCTACACCTTC. It codes for CSVGDRNYGYTF.

This clonotype was seen many times. Here the CDR3 reads CASSQGVGQPGSYTF. The CDR3 DNA follows: TGTGCCAGCAGCCAAGGTGTAGGCCAGCCCGGAAGCTACACCTTC. The chain links TRBV4-2 to TRBJ1-2; D unresolved. Looked up from germline, CDR1 is LGHNA and CDR2 is YNFKEQ. V was cut by 1 base and J by 9 bases, with 18 bases left in between. There are 15 residues in the CDR3.

This clonotype was picked up many times. The chain uses TRBV24-1 and TRBJ2-2; 7 bases map to TRBD1. V lost 10 bases to trimming and J lost 2 bases; unmatched junction nucleotides: 9. The CDR3 sequence is 15 residues long. Germline lookup yields CDR1 KGHDR and CDR2 SFDVKD. The CDR3 nucleotides read TGTGCCACTAGAGGGGGCAGACCCAACACCGGGGAGCTGTTTTTT. Its translation is CATRGGRPNTGELFF.

In this sample, this clonotype turned up many times. In nucleotides, the CDR3 is TGTGCCAGCAGCCCTGAAGGCGGACAGGCGGGAGAGACCCAGTACTTC. It translates to CASSPEGGQAGETQYF. The chain is built from TRBV14 and TRBJ2-5, with 7 bases lining up with TRBD1. Germline V lookup: CDR1 SGHDN, CDR2 FVKESK. V trimming: 4 bases; J trimming: 4 bases; junction bases outside the gene matches: 12. The CDR3 contains 16 residues.

This clonotype was counted a few times. V usage is TRBV4-1 and J usage is TRBJ2-7; no definite D call. The V end was cut by 0 bases, the J end by 2 bases, with 5 bases between. CDR1 MGHRA and CDR2 YSYEKL come from the germline V gene. CDR3 length equals 13 residues. The CDR3 nucleotides are TGCGCCAGCAGCCAAGATCAGACCTACGAGCAGTACTTC. It yields the protein CASSQDQTYEQYF.

Concerning this clonotype itself: A much larger clonotype is one base distant, so this may be a read error. V usage is TRBV4-2 and J usage is TRBJ1-2; 7 nucleotides agree with TRBD1. CDR1 is LGHNA, CDR2 YNFKEQ, per germline. This CDR3 region has 18 residues. CDR3 sequence (DNA): TGTGCCAGCACAACCGGGCCAAGACCGGCACAGGGGCAGTATGTCTACACCTTC. Its protein is CASTTGPRPAQGQYVYTF.

The chain recombines TRBV12-3 or TRBV12-4 with TRBJ2-7; 12 bases map to TRBD2. This CDR3 is built from 16 residues. The trim removed 7 bases at V and 4 bases at J, leaving 11 bases unmatched. The CDR3 DNA follows: TGTGCCAGCACCGAGACTAGCGGGAGAAGGGCGTACGAGCAGTACTTC. Protein product: CASTETSGRRAYEQYF.

This clonotype has at least ten counts. The V gene is TRBV11-2, the J gene TRBJ2-7, with TRBD2 matching over 10 bases. Germline loops: CDR1 SGHAT, CDR2 FQNNGV. Losses at the gene ends were 3 bases for V and 5 bases for J; bases not matched to a gene: 7. The CDR3 consists of 15 residues. CDR3 residues: CASSFNLAGDHEQYF. CDR3 in DNA: TGTGCCAGCAGCTTTAACCTAGCGGGAGACCACGAGCAGTACTTC.

In this sample, this clonotype turned up a few times. The chain combines TRBV12-3 or TRBV12-4 with TRBJ2-2; TRBD2 aligns across 8 bases. CDR3 length: 14 residues. V lost 3 bases and J lost 6; bases outside the gene matches: 3. CDR3 DNA sequence: TGTGCCAGCAGTTTTGCGCGGGAGGCCGGGGAGCTGTTTTTT. The encoded protein is CASSFAREAGELFF.

This clonotype was observed a few times. The chain combines TRBV5-1 with TRBJ2-5; perhaps D is TRBD1 or TRBD2 (7 bases each). The germline V and J ends were trimmed by 4 bases and 3 bases, with 13 bases remaining between them. CDR1 SGHRS and CDR2 YFSETQ come from the germline V gene. The CDR3 length is 14 residues. The CDR3 DNA sequence: TGCGCCAGCAGCCGGAGCGGGACAGAAGAGACCCAGTACTTC. Its protein product is CASSRSGTEETQYF. The variable domain in full, with the rest retrieved from reference TRBV5-1 and TRBJ2-5, is KAGVTQTPRYLIKTRGQQVTLSCSPISGHRSVSWYQQTPGQGLQFLFEYFSETQRNKGNFPGRFSGRQFSNSRSEMNVSTLELGDSALYLCASSRSGTEETQYFGPGTRLLVL.

The chain combines TRBV19 with TRBJ1-5, with D possibly being TRBD1 (6 bases). CDR1 and CDR2 from the germline V gene are LNHDA and SQIVND (reference sequence). This CDR3 has 17 residues. Trimming pared 0 bases from V and 0 bases from J, leaving 12 bases between. The CDR3 region has the DNA TGTGCCAGTAGTATAGATCAAGACAGGCGTAGCAATCAGCCCCAGCATTTT. This gives the protein CASSIDQDRRSNQPQHF.

This clonotype has a count of ten or more. The CDR3 sequence: CASRGTKNEAFF. The DNA for the CDR3 is TGTGCCAGCAGAGGGACTAAGAATGAAGCTTTCTTT. The rearrangement joins TRBV27 to TRBJ1-1, with D tentatively TRBD1 (5 bases). This CDR3 has 12 amino acids. Germline V CDR1 and CDR2: MNHEY, SMNVEV (reference sequence). The V end lost 6 bases, the J end lost 7 bases, and 12 bases lay between the germline ends.

Ten or more counts support this clonotype. The gene calls are TRBV9 and TRBJ2-4; 9 bases map to TRBD1. Germline values: CDR1 SGDLS, CDR2 YYNGEE. The CDR3 contains 14 residues. Trimming cost V 0 bases and J 5 bases; bases outside gene matches: 0. In DNA, the CDR3 is TGTGCCAGCAGCGTAGGACAGGGGGAAAACATTCAGTACTTC. Protein product: CASSVGQGENIQYF.

This clonotype was observed at least ten times. The DNA for the CDR3 is TGTGCCAGCAGCTTAGGCGTGGTATACACCGGGGAGCTGTTTTTT. It encodes CASSLGVVYTGELFF. The rearrangement links TRBV11-3 to TRBJ2-2; unclear D gene. Germline loops: CDR1 SGHNT, CDR2 YENEEA. This CDR3 region has 15 residues. V dropped 1 base and J dropped 3 bases, with 9 bases sitting between them. Using reference TRBV11-3 and TRBJ2-2 for the parts outside the CDR3, the full variable domain is EAGVVQSPRYKIIEKKQPVAFWCNPISGHNTLYWYLQNLGQGPELLIRYENEEAVDDSQLPKDRFSAERLKGVDSTLKIQPAELGDSAVYLCASSLGVVYTGELFFGEGSRLTVL.

This clonotype was seen at least ten times. CDR3 region: CSASGTSVQNSYNEQFF. The CDR3 region has the DNA TGCAGTGCCAGCGGGACTAGCGTTCAGAACTCCTACAATGAGCAGTTCTTC. This chain links TRBV20-1 with TRBJ2-1; TRBD2 aligns across 10 bases. V was pared by 6 bases and J by 0 bases, with 11 bases of the junction left unmatched. The germline V gene has CDR1 DFQATT and CDR2 SNEGSKA (reference sequence). This CDR3 is 17 amino acids long.

The V call is TRBV29-1, the J call TRBJ2-7; D perhaps matches TRBD1 (6 bases). The CDR3 sequence is 14 residues long. Germline V gene sequence: CDR1 SQVTM, CDR2 ANQGSEA. With 2 bases removed from V and 2 bases from J, the gap between germline ends came to 13 bases. The CDR3 here is CSVEWGHTPYEQYF. CDR3 nucleotide sequence: TGCAGCGTTGAATGGGGGCATACGCCCTACGAGCAGTACTTC.

CDR3 DNA: TGTGCCAGCAGCGAAGGGGTCGGGGTTGAAGCTTTCTTT. It yields the protein CASSEGVGVEAFF. The chain combines TRBV7-8 with TRBJ1-1, with D perhaps TRBD1 (5 bases). Germline V gene sequence: CDR1 SGHVS, CDR2 FQNEAQ. CDR3 length: 13 residues. V shed 5 bases and J shed 7 bases, with 14 bases lying between them.

The sample holds many counts of this clonotype. The rearrangement links TRBV7-3 to TRBJ2-2; 10 bases map to TRBD1. Germline CDR1 and CDR2: SGHTA and FQGTGA. V lost 5 bases and J lost 5; bases outside the gene matches: 5. The CDR3 is 15 amino acids. This CDR3 is CASSTPGQGTGELFF. The CDR3 coding sequence is TGTGCCAGCAGCACTCCGGGACAGGGGACCGGGGAGCTGTTTTTT. The variable domain in full, completed from reference TRBV7-3 and TRBJ2-2, reads GAGVSQTPSNKVTEKGKYVELRCDPISGHTALYWYRQSLGQGPEFLIYFQGTGAADDSGLPNDRFFAVRPEGSVSTLKIQRTERGDSAVYLCASSTPGQGTGELFFGEGSRLTVL.

This clonotype was seen just once. V and J are TRBV6-2 or TRBV6-3 and TRBJ2-2, with D possibly TRBD1 on 5 matching bases. The V end was cut by 3 bases, the J end by 4 bases, with 12 bases between. The CDR3 runs to 15 residues. Germline CDR1 is MNHEY and CDR2 is SVGEGT. CDR3: CASSYVGRGTGELFF. CDR3 in DNA: TGTGCCAGCAGTTATGTGGGGCGAGGCACCGGGGAGCTGTTTTTT.

Many counts were recorded for this clonotype. V gene TRBV29-1 combines with J gene TRBJ1-1; D is possibly TRBD1 (6 bases). CDR3 length equals 13 residues. Trimming cost V 5 bases and J 1 base, with 11 bases left between them. CDR1 is SQVTM and CDR2 is ANQGSEA in the germline V gene. The CDR3 sequence is CSVSGAQNTEAFF. CDR3 bases: TGCAGCGTTTCGGGGGCCCAGAACACTGAAGCTTTCTTT. Based on the CDR3 plus reference TRBV29-1 and TRBJ1-1, the full variable domain is SAVISQKPSRDICQRGTSLTIQCQVDSQVTMMFWYRQQPGQSLTLIATANQGSEATYESGFVIDKFPISRPNLTFSTLTVSNMSPEDSSIYLCSVSGAQNTEAFFGQGTRLTVV.

CDR3 loop: CASSLEGGTYEQYF. The CDR3 DNA follows: TGTGCCAGCAGCTTAGAGGGAGGTACCTACGAGCAGTACTTC. The chain uses TRBV11-1 and TRBJ2-7; D is perhaps TRBD2 (6 bases). CDR1 and CDR2 (germline): SGHAT, FQDESV (reference sequence). Trimming shortened V by 1 base and J by 2 bases, and 9 bases separated the two germline ends. The CDR3 runs to 14 residues.

The chain links TRBV28 to TRBJ2-2; D tentatively reads TRBD1 or TRBD2 (6 bases each). The CDR3 consists of 14 residues. The V end lost 10 bases, the J end lost 3 bases, and 15 bases lay between the germline ends. The germline V gene has CDR1 MDHEN and CDR2 SYDVKM. The CDR3 region has the DNA TGTGCCACTACGGAGGAGGGGGACACCGGGGAGCTGTTTTTT. Amino acids: CATTEEGDTGELFF.